This T cell receptor beta chain was retrieved from a study of cytomegalovirus exposure and HLA in healthy donors. Study conclusions and caveats: It was approximately 150 TCR beta chains that were listed as cytomegalovirus-associated.

Germline CDR1 reads PRHDT; CDR2 reads FYEKMQ (reference sequence). CDR3 size: 16 residues. J lost 0 bases, V lost 8 bases, and 6 bases had no gene match. In regard to this clone: As yet, its antigen is unknown.

The primer mix had 60 Vbeta and 13 Jbeta primers. Clones were read by immunoSEQ multiplex PCR, and TCRdb kept only the in-frame ones, dropping some. There are about 210,000 clones in the sample; about 88% occur only once, and roughly 0.34% lies in the top ten. The sequence was obtained from a woman in her 30s in good health and CMV-seronegative. V gene TRBV13 combines with J gene TRBJ2-6; TRBD1 matches 8 bases. Sequenced material: PBMCs. The CDR3 DNA is TGTGCCAGCTATAGACAGGGGTCCTCTGGGGCCAACGTCCTGACTTTC. Encoded protein: CASYRQGSSGANVLTF.